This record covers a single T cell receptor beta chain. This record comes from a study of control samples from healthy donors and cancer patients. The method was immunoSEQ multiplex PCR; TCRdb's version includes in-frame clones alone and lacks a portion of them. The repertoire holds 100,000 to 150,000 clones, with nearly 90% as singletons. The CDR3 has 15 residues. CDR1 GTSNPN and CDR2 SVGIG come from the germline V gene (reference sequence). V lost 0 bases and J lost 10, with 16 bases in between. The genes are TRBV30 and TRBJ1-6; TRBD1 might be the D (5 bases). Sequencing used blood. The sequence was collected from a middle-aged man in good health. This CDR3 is CAWSVPRQGGSPLHF. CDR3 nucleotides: TGTGCCTGGAGTGTACCGCGGCAGGGTGGATCACCCCTCCACTTT.